This T cell receptor beta chain was captured by sequencing in a study of Graves' ophthalmopathy and Graves' hyperthyroidism (dated by TCRdb to the late 2010s). For the wider study: Peripheral blood was collected at initial diagnosis, before any treatment. The study used TCR beta repertoire signatures to distinguish Graves' ophthalmopathy from Graves' hyperthyroidism and to predict progression to ophthalmopathy. In total, approximately 130 blood samples were TCR-sequenced: some 43 ophthalmopathy, roughly 80 hyperthyroidism and around 17 hyperthyroidism-to-ophthalmopathy patients. To explore V-J signatures distinguishing ophthalmopathy from hyperthyroidism, a discovery set of more than 95 patients (43 ophthalmopathy, over 55 stable hyperthyroidism) was enrolled. An independent validation cohort was composed of 18 hyperthyroidism patients and about 17 patients who later progressed from hyperthyroidism to ophthalmopathy. In more than five hyperthyroidism patients, the T-cell repertoires found in thyroid tissue were compared with those found in blood. Following sample collection, hyperthyroidism patients were given methimazole at a starting dose of 30 mg daily, and ophthalmopathy patients were given high-dose intravenous methylprednisolone. The approximately 90 discovery patients were randomly split 7:3 into training and test sets.

V is pruned by 5 bases and J by 1 base, leaving 9 bases of the junction without a gene match. Counted from cysteine to phenylalanine, this CDR3 has 15 amino acids. Only the CDR3 portion is preserved as DNA: 45 bases, with reading frame beginning at the first base. Sequences DFQATT (CDR1) and SNEGSKA (CDR2) are obtained from the germline V gene (reference sequence). As regards this clonotype: The antigen this receptor binds is unknown. Base qualities are missing; no much larger clone stands one base away.

The full study reports these points: Sample size was not predetermined statistically, and investigators were not blinded to group allocation. Most expanded thyroid clonotypes with frequency above 0.001 were also detected in blood, suggesting blood repertoires may reflect the thyroid immune response. In cross-validation, the 13-signature model distinguished ophthalmopathy from stable hyperthyroidism with nearly 90% sensitivity and around 81% specificity, and in the test set the corresponding values were approximately 80% and 68%. In validation, the model predicted ophthalmopathy progression with less than 71% sensitivity and approximately 72% specificity; fewer than 15 predicted patients were CT-confirmed with GO in a median of approximately 6.5 months.

Patients with ophthalmopathy had moderately to severely active disease, with a Clinical Activity Score of 3 or more, a NOSPECS grade of 4 or more, and a disease duration of less than 3 months. Patients were excluded if they had other autoimmune diseases, uncontrolled infections, pregnancy or lactation. Diagnosis was based on clinical symptoms, serum thyroxine, TRAb, thyroid ultrasound and orbital computed tomography. Using Ficoll-Paque density gradient centrifugation, PBMCs were isolated from 10 ml of fresh peripheral blood. Total RNA was extracted with Trizol reagent and quality-checked on an Agilent 2100 Bioanalyzer. For repertoire sequencing, the TCR beta CDR3 regions were amplified from RNA transcripts. The first round was an RT-PCR using HTBI primers with the Qiagen OneStep RT-PCR kit, and this first round was followed by a second-round multiplex PCR, then size selection and purification. The libraries underwent paired-end sequencing with 100 bp reads on an Illumina HiSeq2000. The paper's data handling went like this. SOAPnuke was used to process the reads, removing any read that contained adapters or uncalled bases, had a mean Phred below 15, or lacked an exact match to the constant primer or identifier. COPE v1.2.5 was used to merge high-quality paired reads. Unique nucleotide sequences were defined as clonotypes and aligned to IMGT TRB V, D and J references using MiTCR v1.1. Only V-J combinations with frequency above 0.0001 were analysed, covering 98% to 99.2% of repertoires. For each V-J combination, a TCR clonal expansion and chaos score was defined as F50 clonal expansion divided by the chaos observed in the TCRdist matrix. Welch's t-statistics and random forest were used to reduce the features to about 14 V-J combinations, which were then used as input to a naive Bayes classifier. The Morisita-Horn index was used to measure how similar the thyroid and blood repertoires were. The public reads were reanalyzed by TCRdb: fastp trimming at Q25, MiXCR alignment, in-frame beta chains only. Under each unique CDR3 protein, matching rows form one entry showing the most common genes and DNA. Clone size and V and J calls follow TCRdb, not the original study. The sample table lists about 210,000 distinct CDR3 sequences, about 32% of them with a count of one. Of the sample, over 7.5% falls within the top ten clones.

Sequenced material: peripheral blood. The chain joins TRBV20-1 to TRBJ2-7; the junction holds 9 bases that match TRBD1. The receptor comes from a man between 45 and 60 years old with Graves' ophthalmopathy. Donor details come from another sample of the same person, matched by shared clones. The DNA is as follows: TGCAGTGCTCATGCCGACAGGGGGATTTCCTACGAGCAGTACTTC. This codes for CSAHADRGISYEQYF.